A selection of T cell receptor beta chains follows, all from one sample in a study of cytomegalovirus exposure and HLA in healthy donors. Sequencing used immunoSEQ multiplex PCR; TCRdb keeps in-frame clones, though not all of them. The table includes some 150,000 clones, approximately 8.9% detected once. The sequencing input was PBMCs. The origin of the receptors is a middle-aged woman in good health and CMV-seropositive. Both conserved end residues are part of each CDR3. A D gene is named only where the DNA matches it firmly. The listing skips clone size in some rows; elsewhere it reads once, few, many or a size class.

j_call v_call d_call clone_size cdr3_aa cdr3_nt
TRBJ2-3 TRBV6-6 TRBD2 - CASSYESSGSGATQYF TGTGCCAGCAGTTACGAGTCTAGCGGCAGCGGTGCTACGCAGTATTTT
TRBJ1-1 TRBV5-1 - - CASSERPQGLSTEAFF TGCGCCAGCAGCGAACGTCCCCAGGGGTTGAGCACTGAAGCTTTCTTT
TRBJ2-1 TRBV2 - few CASSPVYNEQFF TGTGCCAGCAGTCCTGTCTACAATGAGCAGTTCTTC
TRBJ1-5 TRBV19 - - CASSIQGRDQPQHF TGTGCCAGTAGTATACAGGGTCGCGATCAGCCCCAGCATTTT
TRBJ2-6 TRBV5-1 - few CASSLSIPSGANVLTF TGCGCCAGCAGCCTTTCTATTCCCTCTGGGGCCAACGTCCTGACTTTC
TRBJ2-5 TRBV5-1 - - CASSLGLARETQYF TGCGCCAGCAGCCTAGGGCTAGCCCGGGAGACCCAGTACTTC
TRBJ2-5 TRBV7-8 - few CASSLEEETQYF TGTGCCAGCAGCTTAGAAGAGGAGACCCAGTACTTC
TRBJ2-5 TRBV5-5 TRBD1 - CASSPTGGFRQETQYF TGTGCCAGCAGCCCGACAGGGGGCTTTAGGCAAGAGACCCAGTACTTC
TRBJ1-6 TRBV10-3 - few CAISVDTRDSPLHF TGTGCCATCAGTGTGGACACCCGGGATTCACCCCTCCACTTT
TRBJ2-5 TRBV2 TRBD2 few CASKQAGETQYF TGTGCCAGCAAACAAGCGGGGGAGACCCAGTACTTC
TRBJ1-1 TRBV4-1 - few CASSQALQGGNTEAFF TGCGCCAGCAGCCAAGCTCTGCAGGGAGGGAACACTGAAGCTTTCTTT
TRBJ1-1 TRBV5-4 - - CASSLGQSQDTEAFF TGTGCCAGCAGCCTCGGACAGAGTCAGGACACTGAAGCTTTCTTT
TRBJ1-2 TRBV2 - - CASSRDSLYGYTF TGTGCCAGCAGTCGGGATTCCCTCTATGGCTACACCTTC
TRBJ1-1 TRBV9 - - CASSVTGGEGTEAFF TGTGCCAGCAGCGTAACGGGGGGCGAGGGCACTGAAGCTTTCTTT
TRBJ2-6 TRBV2 - - CASRSLSSGLHLNVLTF TGTGCCAGCAGGTCTCTCAGCTCTGGGCTTCACCTCAACGTCCTGACTTTC
TRBJ2-5 TRBV25-1 TRBD2 - CASSIASGGPKETQYF TGTGCCAGCAGTATAGCTAGCGGGGGCCCCAAAGAGACCCAGTACTTC
TRBJ1-4 TRBV27 TRBD1 - CASRDRWFSNEKLFF TGTGCCAGCAGGGACAGGTGGTTTTCGAATGAAAAACTGTTTTTT